Listed below are T cell receptor beta chains from one sample, sequenced in a study of T-cell reconstitution after alpha-beta-depleted transplantation in children. From the PCR reads, TCRdb called clonotypes with MiXCR, one entry per CDR3 protein. Here the sample spans about 540,000 distinct CDR3 sequences, roughly 27% being singletons. The material sequenced was PBMCs, taken before TCRalphabeta/CD19-depleted stem cell transplant. The receptors here all came from a boy less than two years old with Wiskott-Aldrich syndrome, due to receive a stem cell transplant. Both conserved end residues are part of each CDR3. D genes are given only for firm matches. A clone size is listed for some rows: how often the clone was seen (once, few, many), or a class if it is expanded.

V	D	J	size	DNA	CDR3
TRBV25-1	NA	TRBJ2-7	NA	TGTGCCAGCAGTGAACTTGCTGAGCAGTACTTC	CASSELAEQYF
TRBV5-1	TRBD1	TRBJ2-1	NA	TGCGCCAGCAGCGGCGGTCGGGCAACACAGGGGTGGAATGAGCAGTTCTTC	CASSGGRATQGWNEQFF
TRBV3-1	NA	TRBJ2-7	NA	TGTGCCAGCAGCCAACAGGGAGTCCACGAGCAGTACTTC	CASSQQGVHEQYF
TRBV12-3/TRBV12-4	TRBD2	TRBJ2-1	many	TGTGCCAGCAGTTTAAGCGGGAGTTACAATGAGCAGTTCTTC	CASSLSGSYNEQFF
TRBV29-1	TRBD2	TRBJ2-1	NA	TGCAGCGTTGCTGGTGGGGGGGGGAGCTACTACAATGAGCAGTTCTTC	CSVAGGGGSYYNEQFF
TRBV20-1	NA	TRBJ2-3	NA	TGCAGTGCTAGCGCCGGAGGGAGCACAGATACGCAGTATTTT	CSASAGGSTDTQYF
TRBV14	NA	TRBJ2-5	NA	TGTGCCAGCAGCCAAATGACAGGAGGGCAGGAGACCCAGTACTTC	CASSQMTGGQETQYF
TRBV3-1	TRBD2	TRBJ2-1	few	TGTGCCAGCAGCCAGTATACATCGACTAGCCGGCTCTTC	CASSQYTSTSRLF
TRBV7-3	NA	TRBJ2-1	NA	TGTGCCAGCAGCTTTGCAGGGGCAAGTGAGCAGTTCTTC	CASSFAGASEQFF
TRBV27	TRBD2	TRBJ2-2	NA	TGTGCCAGCAGTTCGTGGACTAGCGGGAGCGGGGAGCTGTTTTTT	CASSSWTSGSGELFF
TRBV4-1	NA	TRBJ2-7	few	TGCGCCAGCAGCCAAGGACTGGATTACTCCTACGAGCAGTACTTC	CASSQGLDYSYEQYF
TRBV20-1	NA	TRBJ2-5	few	TGCAGTGCGGGAGGACCGACAGGGGAGACCCAGTACTTC	CSAGGPTGETQYF
TRBV10-3	TRBD2	TRBJ2-1	NA	TGTGCCATCAGCCCCCGCCTGACTAGCGGGAGCTCCTACAATGAGCAGTTCTTC	CAISPRLTSGSSYNEQFF
TRBV6-1	TRBD1	TRBJ1-4	few	TGTGCCAGCAAGCAGGGGGGTTTAGGAGAAAAACTGTTTTTT	CASKQGGLGEKLFF
TRBV18	NA	TRBJ2-2	few	TGTGCCAGCTCACCTGCTAGCCTTTTCGCCGGGGAGCTGTTTTTT	CASSPASLFAGELFF
TRBV4-1	NA	TRBJ2-2	NA	TGCGCCAGCAGCCAAGAGCCGGGACACGCCACCGGGGAGCTGTTTTTT	CASSQEPGHATGELFF
TRBV14	NA	TRBJ1-2	NA	TGTGCCAGCAGCCAAGTAGCATCAGGGGACCCTAACTATGGCTACACCTTC	CASSQVASGDPNYGYTF
TRBV20-1	TRBD2	TRBJ2-7	few	TGCAGTGCTAGAGATCAAGGTAGCGGGAGGGGTACCGAGCAGTACTTC	CSARDQGSGRGTEQYF
TRBV20-1	NA	TRBJ2-7	NA	TGCAGTGCTAGTGGTGTGGTGAGGGGCTCCCCCTACGAGCAGTACTTC	CSASGVVRGSPYEQYF
TRBV18	NA	TRBJ2-5	few	TGTGCCAGCTTACGGGACCTCGCAGAGACCCAGTACTTC	CASLRDLAETQYF
TRBV27	TRBD1	TRBJ2-7	few	TGTGCCAGCAGGGGGACAGCCCTCTCCTACGAGCAGTACTTC	CASRGTALSYEQYF
TRBV29-1	TRBD1	TRBJ2-1	few	TGCAGCGCTTCACAGGGGCCATCCTACAATGAGCAGTTCTTC	CSASQGPSYNEQFF
TRBV10-3	NA	TRBJ2-7	few	TGTGCCATCACCACCGGCTCCGGGCTCGAGCAGTACTTC	CAITTGSGLEQYF
TRBV9	TRBD2	TRBJ2-7	NA	TGTGCCAGCAGCGGAACTAGCGGGAGTCTCGAGCAGTACTTC	CASSGTSGSLEQYF